A selection of T cell receptor beta chains follows, all from one sample in a study of blood T cell repertoires in COVID-19. The table came from immunoSEQ multiplex PCR; TCRdb's copy has only in-frame clones and leaves some out. The sample shows some 320,000 clones, 87% of them seen only once. The sequenced sample consisted of PBMCs or T cells enriched from blood (not recorded which). Every receptor here comes from a woman in her 30s who had recovered from COVID-19. Both conserved end residues are part of each CDR3. D genes are given only for firm matches. Some rows mark clone size as missing; the rest say once, few, many or name a class of expanded clone.

V	size	D	J	CDR3	DNA
TRBV30	.	.	TRBJ1-1	CAWSPHSDTEAFF	TGTGCCTGGAGTCCTCATTCAGACACTGAAGCTTTCTTT
TRBV7-2	.	TRBD1	TRBJ1-5	CASSLGRGPQPQHF	TGTGCCAGCAGCTTAGGAAGGGGGCCTCAGCCCCAGCATTTT
TRBV6-5	once	TRBD1	TRBJ1-6	CASGRGRNSPLHF	TGTGCCAGCGGCAGGGGGAGGAATTCACCCCTCCACTTT
TRBV7-8	.	TRBD1	TRBJ1-6	CASSLVGQGWHNSPLHF	TGTGCCAGCAGCTTAGTAGGACAGGGGTGGCATAATTCACCCCTCCACTTT
TRBV2	.	.	TRBJ1-2	CASSDWGVNYGYTF	TGTGCCAGCAGTGATTGGGGAGTTAACTATGGCTACACCTTC
TRBV6-5	.	.	TRBJ2-5	CASSYSQYQETQYF	TGTGCCAGCAGTTACTCCCAGTACCAAGAGACCCAGTACTTC
TRBV7-2	.	TRBD2	TRBJ2-1	CASSLGGGGGGNEQFF	TGTGCCAGCAGCTTAGGAGGCGGGGGGGGCGGCAATGAGCAGTTCTTC
TRBV7-9	once	.	TRBJ2-5	CASSSDNGETQYF	TGTGCCAGCAGCTCTGACAATGGGGAGACCCAGTACTTC
TRBV4-3	.	.	TRBJ1-6	CASSQDGAPLNSPLHF	TGCGCCAGCAGCCAAGATGGAGCCCCGCTTAATTCACCCCTCCACTTT
TRBV5-6	few	.	TRBJ1-6	CASSLIWEGRAPLHF	TGTGCCAGCAGCTTGATATGGGAAGGGAGGGCACCCCTCCACTTT
TRBV18	.	.	TRBJ1-2	CASSREQGDGYTF	TGTGCCAGCTCAAGAGAACAGGGCGACGGCTACACCTTC
TRBV30	.	TRBD2	TRBJ2-3	CAWSLALSSGGTDTQYF	TGTGCCTGGAGTTTGGCTTTGTCGAGCGGGGGCACAGATACGCAGTATTTT
TRBV7-9	.	TRBD2	TRBJ2-1	CASSPTSSGAYNEQFF	TGTGCCAGCAGCCCGACCTCTAGCGGGGCCTACAATGAGCAGTTCTTC
TRBV21-1	.	.	TRBJ1-1	CASSSGGPWGGTEAFF	TGTGCCAGCAGCAGCGGGGGTCCATGGGGAGGCACTGAAGCTTTCTTT
TRBV4-2	.	.	TRBJ1-5	CASSPALWTSNQPQHF	TGTGCCAGCAGCCCTGCATTATGGACAAGCAATCAGCCCCAGCATTTT
TRBV7-9	.	.	TRBJ1-3	CASSLPRRRGLSSGNTIYF	TGTGCCAGCAGCCTCCCAAGACGTCGGGGACTGAGCTCTGGAAACACCATATATTTT
TRBV27	.	TRBD1	TRBJ1-4	CASNPTGGVGEKLFF	TGTGCCAGCAACCCGACAGGGGGGGTAGGTGAAAAACTGTTTTTT
TRBV6-5	once	.	TRBJ1-1	CASRASGGTEAFF	TGTGCCAGCAGGGCAAGCGGGGGCACTGAAGCTTTCTTT
TRBV3-1/TRBV3-2	.	TRBD1	TRBJ1-2	CASSQDLGQGDGYTF	TGTGCCAGCAGCCAAGATCTCGGACAGGGCGATGGCTACACCTTC
TRBV10-2	few	TRBD1	TRBJ1-2	CASSPSDRGKVGYGYTF	TGCGCCAGCAGTCCCTCAGACAGGGGGAAGGTCGGCTATGGCTACACCTTC
TRBV12-5	.	TRBD2	TRBJ2-7	CASGRGDLISYEQYF	TGTGCTAGTGGCCGGGGGGACCTGATCTCCTACGAGCAGTACTTC
TRBV9	.	.	TRBJ2-7	CASSVAPGTHTPYEQYF	TGTGCCAGCAGCGTAGCACCCGGGACACATACCCCCTACGAGCAGTACTTC
TRBV15	.	TRBD1	TRBJ1-5	CATSPGTGTQPQHF	TGTGCCACCAGCCCCGGGACAGGGACCCAGCCCCAGCATTTT
TRBV5-1	.	TRBD1	TRBJ1-1	CASSFLTGPEAFF	TGCGCCAGCAGCTTTTTGACAGGGCCTGAAGCTTTCTTT
TRBV6-1	.	TRBD2	TRBJ2-1	CASSDRAGLNNEQFF	TGTGCCAGCAGTGATCGAGCGGGGCTGAACAATGAGCAGTTCTTC
TRBV28	.	TRBD1	TRBJ2-7	CASSDRGPYEQYF	TGTGCCAGCTCGGACAGGGGGCCCTACGAGCAGTACTTC
TRBV28	.	.	TRBJ2-7	CASSLSREQYF	TGTGCCAGCAGTCTCTCCCGGGAGCAGTACTTC
TRBV4-1	.	TRBD1	TRBJ1-1	CASSQDGRGGTANTEAFF	TGCGCCAGCAGCCAAGATGGGAGAGGGGGGACAGCTAACACTGAAGCTTTCTTT
TRBV3-1/TRBV3-2	.	TRBD2	TRBJ2-2	CASSQEGLAGGPGGELFF	TGTGCCAGCAGCCAAGAGGGACTAGCGGGGGGGCCCGGCGGGGAGCTGTTTTTT
TRBV13	.	.	TRBJ1-1	CASSSITGAGGTEAFF	TGTGCCAGCAGCTCGATTACAGGAGCGGGGGGGACTGAAGCTTTCTTT
TRBV9	.	TRBD1	TRBJ2-3	CASSLRMDRDTDTQYF	TGTGCCAGCAGCCTTAGGATGGACAGGGACACAGATACGCAGTATTTT
TRBV7-8	.	.	TRBJ1-5	CASSLARRGRDSNQPQHF	TGTGCCAGCAGCTTAGCGCGGAGGGGCCGAGATAGCAATCAGCCCCAGCATTTT
TRBV2	.	.	TRBJ1-1	CASREETVNTEAFF	TGTGCCAGCAGAGAAGAGACAGTGAACACTGAAGCTTTCTTT
TRBV2	.	.	TRBJ1-3	CASSLGPLALNTIYF	TGTGCCAGCAGTCTAGGCCCGTTAGCCCTAAACACCATATATTTT
TRBV7-9	.	TRBD2	TRBJ2-3	CASSTGTSGNTDTQYF	TGTGCCAGCAGCACGGGGACTAGCGGCAACACAGATACGCAGTATTTT
TRBV30	.	.	TRBJ1-5	CAWTPGGPGQPQHF	TGTGCCTGGACCCCGGGAGGGCCGGGTCAGCCCCAGCATTTT
TRBV28	.	.	TRBJ1-4	CASSKQGGDEEKLFF	TGTGCCAGCAGTAAACAGGGTGGGGATGAGGAAAAACTGTTTTTT
TRBV5-1	.	.	TRBJ2-2	CASKPQANTGELFF	TGCGCCAGTAAGCCACAGGCGAACACCGGGGAGCTGTTTTTT
TRBV2	.	.	TRBJ1-5	CTSSEGYRVESPQHF	TGTACCAGCAGTGAAGGGTACAGGGTGGAATCGCCCCAGCATTTT
TRBV6-4	.	TRBD2	TRBJ2-3	CASSPLAGADTQYF	TGTGCCAGCAGCCCACTAGCGGGGGCAGATACGCAGTATTTT
TRBV7-8	.	TRBD2	TRBJ2-1	CASSPLGGVDNEQFF	TGTGCCAGCAGCCCCCTTGGGGGGGTAGACAATGAGCAGTTCTTC
TRBV5-1	.	.	TRBJ1-4	CASSWRFTNEKLFF	TGCGCCAGCAGCTGGAGGTTTACTAATGAAAAACTGTTTTTT
TRBV2	.	TRBD2	TRBJ2-5	CASGVLAGSGTQYF	TGTGCCAGTGGTGTGCTAGCGGGGTCGGGGACCCAGTACTTC
TRBV6-5	.	TRBD1	TRBJ1-4	CASGRGRPNEKLFF	TGTGCCAGCGGCAGGGGGCGGCCTAATGAAAAACTGTTTTTT